This TCR beta chain was observed in a study of blood T cell repertoires in COVID-19. Assay: immunoSEQ multiplex PCR; the TCRdb copy retains only in-frame clones and omits some. The sample holds about 47,000 clones; approximately 85% are singletons and the top ten take 12% to 15%. Germline assignment: CDR1 KGHSH and CDR2 LQKENI. This CDR3 contains 15 residues. V lost 3 bases to trimming and J lost 0 bases, with 11 bases between them. This clone was observed a few times. The source is a human donor with acute or convalescent COVID-19. The donor label of this sample is uncertain. The chain carries TRBV18 and TRBJ1-1, with a weak D call TRBD1 (5 bases). Sequencing was carried out using peripheral blood. The CDR3 DNA follows: TGTGCCAGCTCACCTGGGGGGATCATGAACACTGAAGCTTTCTTT. Protein sequence: CASSPGGIMNTEAFF. Drawing the rest from reference TRBV18 and TRBJ1-1, the complete variable domain is NAGVMQNPRHLVRRRGQEARLRCSPMKGHSHVYWYRQLPEEGLKFMVYLQKENIIDESGMPKERFSAEFPKEGPSILRIQQVVRGDSAAYFCASSPGGIMNTEAFFGQGTRLTVV.